The clone carrying this T cell receptor beta chain was seen once. Method: immunoSEQ multiplex PCR; TCRdb's copy keeps in-frame clones and lacks some. The top ten hold 10% to 15% of the sample, which has some 510,000 clones, approximately 79% seen once. Every donor was a Caucasian adult from Nashville, Tennessee. This sample is part of a study of shared clonotypes between healthy human individuals. The J segment lost 8 bases and the V segment lost 2 bases, leaving 5 bases of the junction unmatched. The germline CDR1 and CDR2 sequences are MNHEY and SMNVEV (reference sequence). CDR3 length: 15 amino acids.

The chain has TRBV27 and TRBJ1-4, with 10 bases identical to TRBD1. The source of this sequence is a woman in her 40s in good health. Some clones in this sample may be carry-over from other donors' samples. Sequenced sample: PBMCs. CDR3 residues: CASSLRTGGREKLFF. CDR3 DNA sequence: TGTGCCAGCAGTTTAAGGACAGGGGGGCGCGAAAAACTGTTTTTT.